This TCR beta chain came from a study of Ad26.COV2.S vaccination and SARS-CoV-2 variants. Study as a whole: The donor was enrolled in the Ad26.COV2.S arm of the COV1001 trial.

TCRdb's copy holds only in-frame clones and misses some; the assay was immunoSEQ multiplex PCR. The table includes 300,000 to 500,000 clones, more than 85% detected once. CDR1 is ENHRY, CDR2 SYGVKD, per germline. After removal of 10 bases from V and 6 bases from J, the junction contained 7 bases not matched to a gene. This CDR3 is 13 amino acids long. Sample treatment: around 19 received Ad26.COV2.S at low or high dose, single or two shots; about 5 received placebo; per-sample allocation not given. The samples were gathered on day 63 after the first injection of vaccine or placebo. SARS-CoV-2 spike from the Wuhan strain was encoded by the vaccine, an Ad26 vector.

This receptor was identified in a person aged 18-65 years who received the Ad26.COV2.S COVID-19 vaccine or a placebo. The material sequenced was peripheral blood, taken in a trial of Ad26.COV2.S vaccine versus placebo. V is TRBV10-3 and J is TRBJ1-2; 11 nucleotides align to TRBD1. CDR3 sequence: CASRTGGVDGYTF. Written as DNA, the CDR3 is TGTGCCAGTCGGACAGGGGGCGTCGATGGCTACACCTTC.